This T cell receptor beta chain is from a study of blood T cells in healthy people across ages. Study conclusions and caveats: PBMCs were not sorted, which prevented a conclusive comparison of naive versus antigen-experienced cells. As naive T cell percentage varied, TCR beta diversity correlated strongly with it. Greater diversity and more naive CD4+ cells were seen in long-lived donors than in aged donors.

The CDR3 consists of 12 residues. For this clonotype: Its antigen is currently unknown.

Using a J-beta primer mix together with a sample-barcoded 5' primer, a second PCR was run for about 7 to 12 cycles. A 12-random-nucleotide template-switch adaptor tagged each cDNA molecule. TCRdb passed the 5' RACE reads through MiXCR, listing each CDR3 protein once. The table lists over 1,500,000 distinct CDR3 sequences, around 42% of them singletons. The origin of this receptor is a human donor in good health. This chain joins TRBV12-3 or TRBV12-4 and TRBJ2-4; D remains unclear. With the DNA end fitting TRBJ2-7 better, the J assignment may be wrong. The source material was blood. DNA of the CDR3: TGTGCCAGCAGTCATGTGCCCTACGAGCAGTACTTC. It specifies CASSHVPYEQYF.